The rows below give T cell receptor beta chains drawn from one sample of a study of Graves' ophthalmopathy and Graves' hyperthyroidism. TCRdb redid the calling of the multiplex PCR reads with MiXCR, one entry per CDR3 protein. The table includes about 14,000 distinct CDR3 sequences, approximately 48% detected once. Sample: peripheral blood. The receptor source for this set is a young woman with Graves' ophthalmopathy. The CDR3 runs from the conserved cysteine through the conserved F or W. D genes are given only for firm matches. Some rows mark clone size as missing; the rest say once, few, many or name a class of expanded clone.

d_gene	v_gene	abundance	j_gene	CDR3nt	CDR3aa
NA	TRBV29-1	many	TRBJ2-1	TGCAGCGTTGAAGTGGGCTGGGGGAGTGAGCAGTTCTTC	CSVEVGWGSEQFF
TRBD1	TRBV12-3/TRBV12-4	NA	TRBJ1-5	TGTGCCAGCACTTTACAGGGGAATCAGCCCCAGCATTTT	CASTLQGNQPQHF
NA	TRBV5-8	NA	TRBJ1-5	TGTGCCAGCCGGGGGGAGCGGACTCAGCCCCAGCATTTT	CASRGERTQPQHF
NA	TRBV7-3	NA	TRBJ2-5	TGTGCCAGCAGCTTAATGGGTATAGGCCAAGAGACCCAGTACTTC	CASSLMGIGQETQYF
NA	TRBV7-6	NA	TRBJ1-4	TGTGCCAGCAGCTTAGAGGTCCCAGGGGAAAGCGGGGGTAATGAAAAACTGTTTTTT	CASSLEVPGESGGNEKLFF
NA	TRBV5-1	NA	TRBJ2-1	TGCGCCAGCAGCGGAATAGGGGGGGATGAGCAGTTCTTC	CASSGIGGDEQFF
NA	TRBV7-4	NA	TRBJ2-7	TGTGCCAGCAGCTCATCGGTAGACTCCTACGAGCAGTACTTC	CASSSSVDSYEQYF
TRBD2	TRBV15	few	TRBJ2-5	TGTGCCACCAGCATGACAGCGGGGGAGACCCAGTACTTC	CATSMTAGETQYF
NA	TRBV25-1	NA	TRBJ1-1	TGTGCCAGCAGTGAATATAATCCCCGGACAGCGAACACTGAAGCTTTCTTT	CASSEYNPRTANTEAFF
NA	TRBV7-2	NA	TRBJ1-1	TGTGCCAGCAGCTTACTCATAGGGAACACTGAAGCTTTCTTT	CASSLLIGNTEAFF